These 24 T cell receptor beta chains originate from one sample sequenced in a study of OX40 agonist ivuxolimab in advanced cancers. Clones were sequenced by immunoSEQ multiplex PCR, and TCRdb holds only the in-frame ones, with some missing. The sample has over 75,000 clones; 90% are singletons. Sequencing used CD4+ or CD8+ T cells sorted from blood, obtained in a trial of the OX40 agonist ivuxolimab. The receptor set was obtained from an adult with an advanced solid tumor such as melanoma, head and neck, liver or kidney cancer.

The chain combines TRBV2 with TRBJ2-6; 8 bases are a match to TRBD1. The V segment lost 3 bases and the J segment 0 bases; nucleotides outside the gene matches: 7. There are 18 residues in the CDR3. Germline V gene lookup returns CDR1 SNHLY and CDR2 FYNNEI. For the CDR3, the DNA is TGTGCCAGCAGTGACACGGGACAGGCCATCTCTGGGGCCAACGTCCTGACTTTC. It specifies CASSDTGQAISGANVLTF.

CDR3: CASSLGTDHEQYF. For the CDR3, the DNA is TGTGCCAGCAGCCTCGGGACAGACCACGAGCAGTACTTC. The V gene is TRBV7-9, the J gene TRBJ2-7, with 7 bases lining up with TRBD1. Germline CDR1 reads SEHNR; CDR2 reads FQNEAQ (reference sequence). The CDR3 extends over 13 amino acids. The V segment lost 5 bases and the J segment 5 bases; nucleotides outside the gene matches: 6.

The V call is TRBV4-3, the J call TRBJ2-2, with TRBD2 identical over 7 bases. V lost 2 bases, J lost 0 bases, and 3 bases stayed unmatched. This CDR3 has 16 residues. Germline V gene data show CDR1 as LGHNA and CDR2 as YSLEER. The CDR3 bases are TGCGCCAGCAGCCAACACAGCGGGACGAACACCGGGGAGCTGTTTTTT. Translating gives CASSQHSGTNTGELFF.

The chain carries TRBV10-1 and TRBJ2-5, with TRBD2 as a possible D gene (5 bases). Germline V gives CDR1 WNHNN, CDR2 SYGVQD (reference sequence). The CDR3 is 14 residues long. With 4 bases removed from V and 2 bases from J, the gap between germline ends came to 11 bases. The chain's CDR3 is CASSGTGRQETQYF. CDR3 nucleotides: TGCGCCAGCAGTGGGACTGGGCGGCAAGAGACCCAGTACTTC.

The CDR3 DNA reads TGTGCCAGCAGCCAACACGGACTAGCGGGAGGGGCTGAGCAGTTCTTC. Protein sequence: CASSQHGLAGGAEQFF. The chain carries TRBV4-2 and TRBJ2-1; 15 bases align to TRBD2. The CDR3 has 16 residues. In germline, CDR1 is LGHNA, CDR2 YNFKEQ. With 2 bases clipped from V and 9 bases from J, the junction kept 5 bases outside the gene matches.

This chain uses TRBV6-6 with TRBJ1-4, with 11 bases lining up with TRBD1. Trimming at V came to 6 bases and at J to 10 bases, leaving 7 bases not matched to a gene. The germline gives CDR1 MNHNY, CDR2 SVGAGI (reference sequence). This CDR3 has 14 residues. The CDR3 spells CASRSGTGGGKLFF. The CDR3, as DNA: TGTGCCAGCAGGTCCGGGACAGGGGGGGGAAAACTGTTTTTT.

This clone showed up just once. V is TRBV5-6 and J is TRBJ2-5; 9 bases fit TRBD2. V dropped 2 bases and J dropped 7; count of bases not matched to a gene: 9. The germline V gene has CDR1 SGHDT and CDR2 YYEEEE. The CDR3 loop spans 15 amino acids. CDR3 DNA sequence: TGTGCCAGCAGCTTTCTAGCGGGGACCTCTGGGACCCAGTACTTC. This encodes CASSFLAGTSGTQYF.

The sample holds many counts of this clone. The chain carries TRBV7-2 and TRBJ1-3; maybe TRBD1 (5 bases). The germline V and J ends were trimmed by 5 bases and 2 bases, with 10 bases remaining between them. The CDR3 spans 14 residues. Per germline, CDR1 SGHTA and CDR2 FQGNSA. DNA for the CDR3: TGTGCCAGCAGCCCACAGGTTCCTGGAAACACCATATATTTT. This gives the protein CASSPQVPGNTIYF.

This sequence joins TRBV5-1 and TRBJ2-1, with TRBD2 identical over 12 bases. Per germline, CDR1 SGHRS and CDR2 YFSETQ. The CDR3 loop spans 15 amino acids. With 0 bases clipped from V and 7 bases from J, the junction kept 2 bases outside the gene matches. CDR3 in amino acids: CASSLGTSGINEQFF. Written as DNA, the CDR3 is TGCGCCAGCAGCTTGGGGACTAGCGGGATAAATGAGCAGTTCTTC.

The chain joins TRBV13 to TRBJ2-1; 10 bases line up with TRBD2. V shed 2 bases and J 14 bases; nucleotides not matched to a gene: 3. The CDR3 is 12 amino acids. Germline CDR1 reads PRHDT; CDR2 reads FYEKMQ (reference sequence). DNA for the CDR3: TGTGCCAGCAGCTTATCCAGCGGGAGGGAGTTCTTC. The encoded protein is CASSLSSGREFF.

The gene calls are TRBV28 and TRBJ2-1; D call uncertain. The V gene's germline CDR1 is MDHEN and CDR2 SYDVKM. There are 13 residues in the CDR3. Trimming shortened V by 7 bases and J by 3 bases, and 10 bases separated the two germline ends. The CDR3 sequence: CASTLGHYNEQFF. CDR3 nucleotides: TGTGCCAGCACCCTTGGCCACTACAATGAGCAGTTCTTC.

CDR3 coding DNA: TGTGCCAGCAGTCTGACTAGCGGGTTCTCCTACGAGCAGTACTTC. Amino acid sequence: CASSLTSGFSYEQYF. This sequence joins TRBV28 and TRBJ2-7; 10 bases match TRBD2. The CDR3 loop spans 15 amino acids. Germline CDR1 and CDR2: MDHEN and SYDVKM. V lost 5 bases and J lost 0; bases outside the gene matches: 4.

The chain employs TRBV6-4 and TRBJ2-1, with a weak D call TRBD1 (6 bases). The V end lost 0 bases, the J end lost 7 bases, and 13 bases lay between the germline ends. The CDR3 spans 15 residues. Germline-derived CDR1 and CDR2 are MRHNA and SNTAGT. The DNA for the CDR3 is TGTGCCAGCAGTGACTCAGGGGGATATGGGAATGAGCAGTTCTTC. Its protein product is CASSDSGGYGNEQFF.

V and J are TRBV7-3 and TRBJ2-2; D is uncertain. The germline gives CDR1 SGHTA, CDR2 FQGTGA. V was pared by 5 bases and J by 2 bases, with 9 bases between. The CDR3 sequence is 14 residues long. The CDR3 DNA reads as TGTGCCAGCAGCCCGGATCTAAACACCGGGGAGCTGTTTTTT. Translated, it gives CASSPDLNTGELFF.

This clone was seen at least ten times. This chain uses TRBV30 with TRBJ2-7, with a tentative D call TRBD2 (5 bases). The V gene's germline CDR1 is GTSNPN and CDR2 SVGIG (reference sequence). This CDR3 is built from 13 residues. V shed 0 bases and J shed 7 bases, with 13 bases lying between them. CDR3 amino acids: CAWSVLGPDEQYF. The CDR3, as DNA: TGTGCCTGGAGTGTACTAGGGCCGGATGAGCAGTACTTC.

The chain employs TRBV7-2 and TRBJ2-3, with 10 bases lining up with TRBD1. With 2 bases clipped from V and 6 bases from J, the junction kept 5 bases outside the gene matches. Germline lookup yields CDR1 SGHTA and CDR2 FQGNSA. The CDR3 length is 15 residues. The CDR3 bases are TGTGCCAGCAGCTTACTGGGACAGGGGATGGATACGCAGTATTTT. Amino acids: CASSLLGQGMDTQYF.

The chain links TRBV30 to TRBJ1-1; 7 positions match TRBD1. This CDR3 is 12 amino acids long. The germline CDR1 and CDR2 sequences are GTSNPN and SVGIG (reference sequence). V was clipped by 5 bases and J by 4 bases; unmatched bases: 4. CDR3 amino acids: CAWATGITEAFF. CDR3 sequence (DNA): TGTGCCTGGGCGACAGGGATCACTGAAGCTTTCTTT.

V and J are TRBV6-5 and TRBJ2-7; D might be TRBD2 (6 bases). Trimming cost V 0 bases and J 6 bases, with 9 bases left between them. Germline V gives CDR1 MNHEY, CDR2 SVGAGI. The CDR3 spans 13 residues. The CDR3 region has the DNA TGTGCCAGCAGTTACTCGTGGAGGGTCGAGCAGTACTTC. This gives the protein CASSYSWRVEQYF.

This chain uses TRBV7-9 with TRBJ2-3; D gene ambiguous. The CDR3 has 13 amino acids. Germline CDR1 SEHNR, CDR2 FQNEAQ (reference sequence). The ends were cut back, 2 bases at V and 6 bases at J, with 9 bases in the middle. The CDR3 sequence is CASSLPVKDTQYF. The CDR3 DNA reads TGTGCCAGCAGCTTACCCGTCAAGGATACGCAGTATTTT.

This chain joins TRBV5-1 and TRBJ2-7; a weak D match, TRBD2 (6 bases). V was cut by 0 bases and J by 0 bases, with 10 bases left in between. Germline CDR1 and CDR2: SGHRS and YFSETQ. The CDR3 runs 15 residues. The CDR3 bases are TGCGCCAGCAGCTTGGCGGCGGGGCCCTCCTACGAGCAGTACTTC. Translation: CASSLAAGPSYEQYF.

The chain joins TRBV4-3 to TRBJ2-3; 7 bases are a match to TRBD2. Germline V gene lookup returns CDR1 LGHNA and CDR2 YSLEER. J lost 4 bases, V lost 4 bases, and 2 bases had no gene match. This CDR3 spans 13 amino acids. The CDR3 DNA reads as TGCGCCAGCAGCCCCCGGGGGGCAGATACGCAGTATTTT. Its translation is CASSPRGADTQYF.

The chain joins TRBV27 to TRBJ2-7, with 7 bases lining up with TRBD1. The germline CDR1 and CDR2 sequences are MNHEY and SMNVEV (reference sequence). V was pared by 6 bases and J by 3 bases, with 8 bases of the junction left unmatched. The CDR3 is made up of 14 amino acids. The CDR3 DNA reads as TGTGCCAGCAGCCGATACAGGGGTTACTACGAGCAGTACTTC. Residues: CASSRYRGYYEQYF.

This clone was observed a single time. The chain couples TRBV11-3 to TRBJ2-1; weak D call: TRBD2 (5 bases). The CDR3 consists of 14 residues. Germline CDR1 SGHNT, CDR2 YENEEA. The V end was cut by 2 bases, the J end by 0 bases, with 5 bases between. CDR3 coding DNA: TGTGCCAGCAGCTTAACTAGCTCCTACAATGAGCAGTTCTTC. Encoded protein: CASSLTSSYNEQFF.

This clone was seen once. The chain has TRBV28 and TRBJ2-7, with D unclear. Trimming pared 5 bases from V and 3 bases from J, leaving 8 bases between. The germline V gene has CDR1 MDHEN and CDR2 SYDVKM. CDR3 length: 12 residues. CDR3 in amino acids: CASSRPVYEQYF. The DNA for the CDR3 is TGTGCCAGCAGTCGACCAGTCTACGAGCAGTACTTC.